These T cell receptor beta chains were read from a single sample in a study of cytomegalovirus exposure and HLA in healthy donors. Using immunoSEQ multiplex PCR, the repertoire was profiled, and TCRdb retains in-frame clones only, with some absent. The data show about 77,000 clones, 70% to 80% seen once. Sequenced input: PBMCs. These receptors all stem from a man aged 40-49 years in good health and CMV-seronegative. Both conserved end residues are part of each CDR3. The order of the fields is CDR3 length, J gene, V gene, D gene, clone size, CDR3 DNA, CDR3 protein. The D gene is left open where the match is weak. Rows give clone size only sometimes, using once, few, many, or a class for an expanded clone.

14 | TRBJ2-7 | TRBV19 | . | . | TGTGCCAGTAGTATAGGGACAGTAAACTACGAGCAGTACTTC | CASSIGTVNYEQYF
16 | TRBJ1-5 | TRBV15 | . | . | TGTGCCACCAGCAGAGGGGGGCAGCGCGGATCTCAGCCCCAGCATTTT | CATSRGGQRGSQPQHF
14 | TRBJ2-7 | TRBV5-1 | TRBD2 | . | TGCGCCAGCAGCCTAGCGGGCAGCGACTACGAGCAGTACTTC | CASSLAGSDYEQYF
15 | TRBJ2-1 | TRBV5-4 | TRBD2 | . | TGTGCCAGCACCATTAGGGCGGGGGGGTACAATGAGCAGTTCTTC | CASTIRAGGYNEQFF
14 | TRBJ2-5 | TRBV9 | TRBD2 | . | TGTGCCAGCAGTGCTAGCGGCTTTAGTGAGACCCAGTACTTC | CASSASGFSETQYF
15 | TRBJ1-1 | TRBV6-4 | . | . | TGTGCCAGCAGTGACTCGAGTACAGGTAGAACTGAAGCTTTCTTT | CASSDSSTGRTEAFF
13 | TRBJ2-7 | TRBV28 | . | . | TGTGCCAGCAGTGGGGGGGGCGGCTACGAGCAGTACTTC | CASSGGGGYEQYF
15 | TRBJ1-1 | TRBV9 | . | . | TGTGCCAGCACCAAGGGGCAGGGGTGGAACACTGAAGCTTTCTTT | CASTKGQGWNTEAFF
18 | TRBJ2-3 | TRBV5-1 | TRBD2 | . | TGCGCCAGCAGCTTTATACCAGGGAGCGGGGGAAGCACAGATACGCAGTATTTT | CASSFIPGSGGSTDTQYF
14 | TRBJ1-2 | TRBV7-9 | . | . | TGTGCCAGCAGCTTATCGCAAATCTGGGCTGGCTACACCTTC | CASSLSQIWAGYTF
14 | TRBJ1-5 | TRBV30 | . | . | TGTGCCTGGAGTACGGACCCGGCGGGCCAGCCCCAGCATTTT | CAWSTDPAGQPQHF
14 | TRBJ2-7 | TRBV7-9 | TRBD1 | . | TGTTCCAGCAGCCAGGGACAGGGGGCGGCTGAGCAGTACTTC | CSSSQGQGAAEQYF
16 | TRBJ2-2 | TRBV25-1 | . | . | TGTGCCAGCAGTCCTCAGACAGCTATTAACACCGGGGAGCTGTTTTTT | CASSPQTAINTGELFF
17 | TRBJ2-3 | TRBV5-1 | TRBD2 | . | TGCGCCAGCAGCTTGGTGAGCGGGGGGGCCGTCACAGATACGCAGTATTTT | CASSLVSGGAVTDTQYF
14 | TRBJ2-1 | TRBV5-1 | TRBD2 | once | TGCGCCAGCAGCCCAGGGACTAGCGGGGGACCTCTGTTCTTC | CASSPGTSGGPLFF
14 | TRBJ2-3 | TRBV7-2 | TRBD1 | . | TGTGCCAGCAGCCGGGACAGGAGCACAGATACGCAGTATTTT | CASSRDRSTDTQYF
14 | TRBJ2-1 | TRBV27 | . | . | TGTGCCAGCGGCCCGGACACGAACTACAATGAGCAGTTCTTC | CASGPDTNYNEQFF
14 | TRBJ2-5 | TRBV7-8 | . | . | TGTGCCAGCAGCTTAAGGCGGGGAGGAGAGACCCAGTACTTC | CASSLRRGGETQYF
13 | TRBJ2-2 | TRBV10-1 | . | . | TGCGCCAGCAGCATACAGGGCCCCGGGGAGCTGTTTTTT | CASSIQGPGELFF
15 | TRBJ1-1 | TRBV18 | . | once | TGTGCCAGCTCACCCGCAGTCGGAGTGAACACTGAAGCTTTCTTT | CASSPAVGVNTEAFF
14 | TRBJ2-3 | TRBV19 | . | . | TGTGCCAGTAGTATCTATTCAGGAACAGATACGCAGTATTTT | CASSIYSGTDTQYF
14 | TRBJ2-1 | TRBV5-1 | . | . | TGCGCCAGCAGGGTTGGGGGGGCTAATGGAGAGCAGTTCTTC | CASRVGGANGEQFF
12 | TRBJ2-7 | TRBV2 | TRBD1 | . | TGTGCCAGCAGGGACAGGGCCTACGAGCAGTACTTC | CASRDRAYEQYF
15 | TRBJ1-2 | TRBV19 | . | . | TGTGCCAGTAGACCACCCGTCGGGGGTTGGTATGGCTACACCTTC | CASRPPVGGWYGYTF
15 | TRBJ2-3 | TRBV6-5 | TRBD1 | . | TGTGCCAGCAGTTACGGACAGGGGGCTTCAGATACGCAGTATTTT | CASSYGQGASDTQYF
15 | TRBJ2-1 | TRBV5-6 | TRBD2 | once | TGTGCCAGCAGCTTCGGGCTAGCGGGGGCCAATGAGCAGTTCTTC | CASSFGLAGANEQFF
14 | TRBJ2-3 | TRBV30 | TRBD2 | . | TGTGCCTGGAAAACCGGGGGGGCCAAAGATACGCAGTATTTT | CAWKTGGAKDTQYF
13 | TRBJ2-7 | TRBV10-1 | TRBD1 | . | TGCGCCAGCCTCCGGGACAGGTCCTACGAGCAGTACTTC | CASLRDRSYEQYF
15 | TRBJ1-4 | TRBV4-1 | . | few | TGCGCCAGCAGCCGCCGCCAGGCTGGGAATGAAAAACTGTTTTTT | CASSRRQAGNEKLFF
14 | TRBJ2-3 | TRBV5-1 | TRBD1 | once | TGCGCCAGCAGCTCGACAGGGGGAAAAGATACGCAGTATTTT | CASSSTGGKDTQYF
15 | TRBJ1-2 | TRBV7-8 | TRBD1 | . | TGTGCCAGCAGCTTAAAACAGGGGGCGAACTATGGCTACACCTTC | CASSLKQGANYGYTF
19 | TRBJ1-6 | TRBV10-3 | . | . | TGTGCCAGGCCCAAGATTAACAGGGTACATAGCTCCTATAATTCACCCCTCCACTTT | CARPKINRVHSSYNSPLHF
16 | TRBJ2-1 | TRBV7-3 | TRBD2 | . | TGTGCCAGCAGCTTACAACTAGCGGGTTCCTACAATGAGCAGTTCTTC | CASSLQLAGSYNEQFF